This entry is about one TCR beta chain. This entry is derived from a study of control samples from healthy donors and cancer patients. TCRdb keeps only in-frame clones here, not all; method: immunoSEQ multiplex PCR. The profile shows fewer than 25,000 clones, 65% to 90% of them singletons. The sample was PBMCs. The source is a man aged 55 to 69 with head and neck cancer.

CDR3 region: CASSLGTPLNEQFF. The CDR3 coding sequence is TGTGCCAGCAGCTTAGGGACTCCCTTAAATGAGCAGTTCTTC. V is TRBV7-9 and J is TRBJ2-1, with a weak D call TRBD2 (5 bases). V was shortened by 1 base and J by 7 bases, with 11 bases between the two germline ends. Germline loops: CDR1 SEHNR, CDR2 FQNEAQ (reference sequence). The CDR3 is 14 residues long.